The present T cell receptor (beta chain) was sequenced within a study of beta chain features in type 1 diabetes (dated by TCRdb to 2016 to 2019). Context from the whole study: Mean age, gender distribution, total cell number and subset yield did not differ between patients and healthy donors. A total of 85 million to 110 million sorted cells were examined across all samples, and RNA yield correlated strongly with the number of cells per subset. The study compared TCRB repertoires of sorted circulating CD4+ T cell subsets between recently diagnosed type 1 diabetes patients and matched healthy donors. Regulatory and stem cell-like memory subsets were isolated from only 8 patients and roughly 8 healthy donors, whereas naive and central memory subsets came from all 30 or so donors.

What the work shows at the level of the full study, not this receptor alone: The naive, central memory and regulatory TCRB repertoires appeared to resemble one another more closely among patients than among healthy donors. Sequencing cDNA rather than genomic DNA could over-represent highly expressing activated cells, although activation and CD3 levels did not differ between groups. A moderate but significant shortening of TCRB CDR3 length was observed in type 1 diabetes patients in all four CD4+ subsets. Because the HLA sub-analyses included only small numbers of individuals, any influence of HLA type on TCRB rearrangement was left unresolved. Shorter templates might have been favored by PCR, but patient and control samples were amplified and corrected together, so both groups would have been affected equally by any skew. At VDJ recombination sites, patients with type 1 diabetes made fewer insertions and deleted more nucleotides, a pattern implying thymic rearrangement abnormalities.

Comments on this clone: Its recognized antigen is unknown. No much larger clone exists at a distance of one base, and base qualities are not known.

Each donor gave one peripheral blood draw, averaging around 120 mL, which was collected into heparinised tubes. Naive, central memory, regulatory and stem cell-like memory CD4+ T cells were sorted on a BD FACSAria II using a panel including CD45RO, CCR7, CD25, CD127, CD95 and CD27. Every sorted population had a purity above 95%. PBMCs were isolated right away by Lymphoprep density gradient centrifugation and were stained directly, without culture. So that batch effects would be minimized, each experiment stained and sorted samples in pairs, pairing one healthy donor with one patient. The CDR3 measures 13 amino acids from cysteine to phenylalanine. Just the 39-base CDR3 DNA is kept, in frame starting at base 1. Trimming takes 7 bases from V and 0 bases from J, and the germline ends sit 10 bases apart. CDR1 and CDR2 were assigned from the germline V gene as MDHEN and SYDVKM. The entire amount of isolated RNA was reverse transcribed using the High Capacity cDNA Reverse Transcription Kit, so the sequenced TCRB transcripts were expressed ones. Naive, central memory and regulatory T cell samples underwent deep immunoSEQ sequencing, averaging roughly 3.4 million total reads per sample. Sorted cells were lysed in RLT buffer and RNA was extracted with DNase-treated RNeasy Micro or Mini kits, depending on cell number. Each cell subset was processed on its own to prevent cross-contamination, while patient and healthy donor samples were processed together. The immunoSEQ multiplex PCR was used to amplify TCRB sequences from cDNA, generating 87-bp fragments that spanned the CDR3 region. Sequencing of the amplicons was done on the Illumina HiSeq platform. On the authors' methods: Synthetic template baselines were used to correct PCR bias computationally, reads within Hamming distance 2 were collapsed, and singletons that could not be merged were discarded. Reads were aligned to IMGT to assign V, D and J genes, CDR3 length, and insertions or deletions at six rearrangement sites. Within each subset, clonotype counts were normalized to sorted cell number, after which true diversity and Gini coefficients were computed with the tcR R package. The overlap coefficient, calculated on TCRB nucleotide sequences, was used to quantify repertoire sharing. Out-of-frame TCRB sequences from naive cells were analyzed to stand in for the pre-selection repertoire. The table comes from immuneACCESS by way of TCRdb, which keeps in-frame sequences with V and J called. Part of the clones is missing from these tables; in studies checked, under half for an unresolved V gene and the rest for unknown reasons. V and J calls and clone size are given by that table; D and trimming were obtained from the DNA. This sample lists under 950,000 clones; roughly 17% were detected once. Roughly 0.025% of the sample is in the top ten clones.

This sequence was found in a woman in her late teens or twenties in good health. The sample comprised naive CD4+ T cells from blood. In the paper's terms, the cell subset or site label means: true naive CD4+ T cells. The sequence is built from TRBV28 and TRBJ2-7; possibly the D gene is TRBD1, per 5 matching bases. Here the CDR3 is given as CASIDSPSYEQYF. The sequence in DNA is TGTGCCAGCATTGACAGCCCCTCCTACGAGCAGTACTTC.